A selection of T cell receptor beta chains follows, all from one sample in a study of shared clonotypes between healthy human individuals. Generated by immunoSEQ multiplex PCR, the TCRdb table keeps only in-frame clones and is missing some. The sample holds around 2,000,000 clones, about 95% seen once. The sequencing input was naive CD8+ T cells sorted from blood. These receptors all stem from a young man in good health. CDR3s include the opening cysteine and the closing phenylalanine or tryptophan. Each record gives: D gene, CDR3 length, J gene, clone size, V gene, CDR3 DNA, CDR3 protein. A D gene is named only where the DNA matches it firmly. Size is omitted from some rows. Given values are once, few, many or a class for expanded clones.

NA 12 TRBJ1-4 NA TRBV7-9 TGTGCCAGCAGCCCCGACAGCCCTAAACTGTTTTTT CASSPDSPKLFF
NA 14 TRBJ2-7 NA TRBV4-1 TGCGCCAGCAGCCAAGATCAGGGCGGCTACGAGCAGTACTTC CASSQDQGGYEQYF
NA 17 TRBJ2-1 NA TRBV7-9 TGTGCCAGCAGCCCGAACTTAGTCGGTAGCTCCTACAATGAGCAGTTCTTC CASSPNLVGSSYNEQFF
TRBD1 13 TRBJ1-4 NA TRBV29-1 TGCAGCGTTGGGACAGGGGAAGGTGAAAAACTGTTTTTT CSVGTGEGEKLFF
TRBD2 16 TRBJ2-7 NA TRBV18 TGTGCCAGCTCACCACCTGCTAGCGGGGGGACCTACGAGCAGTACTTC CASSPPASGGTYEQYF
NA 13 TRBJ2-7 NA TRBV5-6 TGTGCCAGCAGCCCGGAAGGCTCCTACGAGCAGTACTTC CASSPEGSYEQYF
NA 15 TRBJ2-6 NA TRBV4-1 TGCGCCAGCAGCCCATCCGGGTCTGGGGCCAACGTCCTGACTTTC CASSPSGSGANVLTF
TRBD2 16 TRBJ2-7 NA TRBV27 TGTGCCAGCAGTTTATGGTTAGCGGGGGGAAGAGGGGAGCAGTACTTC CASSLWLAGGRGEQYF
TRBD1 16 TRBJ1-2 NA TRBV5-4 TGTGCCAGCAGCTTCGACAGGGACCCCTCTAACTATGGCTACACCTTC CASSFDRDPSNYGYTF
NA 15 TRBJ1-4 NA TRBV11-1 TGTGCCAGCAGTCCGGCCGGGGCTATAAATGAAAAACTGTTTTTT CASSPAGAINEKLFF
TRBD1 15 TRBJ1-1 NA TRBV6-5 TGTGCCAGCAGTTACATTGGGCTCGGGGACAGTGAAGCTTTCTTT CASSYIGLGDSEAFF
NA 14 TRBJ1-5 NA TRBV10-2 TGCGCCAGCAGTGAGTCATATAGCAATCAGCCCCAGCATTTT CASSESYSNQPQHF
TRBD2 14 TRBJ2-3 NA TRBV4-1 TGCGCCAGCAGTCAAGGACTAGGCGCAGATACGCAGTATTTT CASSQGLGADTQYF
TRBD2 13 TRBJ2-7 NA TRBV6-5 TGTGCCAGCAGGGGAGGGGCAGCCTACGAGCAGTACTTC CASRGGAAYEQYF
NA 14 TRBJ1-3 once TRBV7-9 TGTGCCAGCAGCGACAGCAGATACGTATGGACCATATATTTT CASSDSRYVWTIYF
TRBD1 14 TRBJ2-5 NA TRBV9 TGTGCCAGCAGCGACCGACAGGGGGCAGAGACCCAGTACTTC CASSDRQGAETQYF
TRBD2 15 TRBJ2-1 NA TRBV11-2 TGTGCCAGCCTAGCTCCGGGACTAGCGGGATGGGAGCAGTTCTTC CASLAPGLAGWEQFF
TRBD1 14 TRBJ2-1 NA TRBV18 TGTGCCAGCTCACCAAAGGACAGGAGCAATGAGCAGTTCTTC CASSPKDRSNEQFF
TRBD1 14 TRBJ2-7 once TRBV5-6 TGTGCCAGCAGCTTCGGGACAGGGCGCTACGAGCAGTACTTC CASSFGTGRYEQYF
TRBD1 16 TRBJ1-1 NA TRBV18 TGTGCCAGCTCTGGGGACAGGGCTAGACAGAACACTGAAGCTTTCTTT CASSGDRARQNTEAFF
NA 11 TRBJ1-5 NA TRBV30 TGTGCCTGGAGTGATGGGCAGCCCCAGCATTTT CAWSDGQPQHF
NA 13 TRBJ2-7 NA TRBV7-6 TGTGCCAGCAGCTTAGGGACAACTTACGAGCAGTACTTC CASSLGTTYEQYF
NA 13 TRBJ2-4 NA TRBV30 TGTGCCTGGAGTGTAGGAGCGTGGAACATTCAGTACTTC CAWSVGAWNIQYF
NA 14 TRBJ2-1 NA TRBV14 TGTGCCAGCAGCCAAGTACCAGCGAACAATGAGCAGTTCTTC CASSQVPANNEQFF
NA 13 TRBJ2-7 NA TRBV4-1 TGCGCCAGCAGCCAACTACCGACCTACGAGCAGTACTTC CASSQLPTYEQYF
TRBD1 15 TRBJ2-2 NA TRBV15 TGTGCCACCAGCAGGCGGACAGGGAGGACCGGGGAGCTGTTTTTT CATSRRTGRTGELFF
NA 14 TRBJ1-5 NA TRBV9 TGTGCCAGCAGCGTAGACGGAGGCAATCAGCCCCAGCATTTT CASSVDGGNQPQHF
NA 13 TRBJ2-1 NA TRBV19 TGTGCCAGTAGCAAGGGGGGTTACAATGAGCAGTTCTTC CASSKGGYNEQFF
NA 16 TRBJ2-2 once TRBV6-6 TGTGCCAGCAGTTACAGTATGACCAAGAACACCGGGGAGCTGTTTTTT CASSYSMTKNTGELFF
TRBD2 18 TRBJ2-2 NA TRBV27 TGTGCCAGCAGTTTAATCAGGCTAGCGGATGTCGGGACCGGGGAGCTGTTTTTT CASSLIRLADVGTGELFF
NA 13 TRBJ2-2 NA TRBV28 TGTGCCAGCAGTTGGAGGAACACCGGGGAGCTGTTTTTT CASSWRNTGELFF
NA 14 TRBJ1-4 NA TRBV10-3 TGTGCCATCAGTGAGGAACAGACTAATGAAAAACTGTTTTTT CAISEEQTNEKLFF
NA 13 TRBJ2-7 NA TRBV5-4 TGTGCCAGCAGCTTCTTTGGAGCCTACGAGCAGTACTTC CASSFFGAYEQYF
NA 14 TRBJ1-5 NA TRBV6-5 TGTGCCAGTCCGCCCAGGGGAGGGAATCAGCCCCAGCATTTT CASPPRGGNQPQHF
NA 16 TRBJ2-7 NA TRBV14 TGTGCCAGCAGCCAAGATCTCGAAGGGGGGGCCTACGAGCAGTACTTC CASSQDLEGGAYEQYF
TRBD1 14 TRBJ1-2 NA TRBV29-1 TGCAGCGTTGAATCACCGACAGGGAACTATGGCTACACCTTC CSVESPTGNYGYTF
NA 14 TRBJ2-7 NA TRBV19 TGTGCCAGTTCCGCCCCGGCCTCCTGGGACGAGCAGTACTTC CASSAPASWDEQYF
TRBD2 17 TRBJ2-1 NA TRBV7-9 TGTGCCAGCAGCGAAGAGCGGACTAGCGGGATTGGGAATGAGCAGTTCTTC CASSEERTSGIGNEQFF
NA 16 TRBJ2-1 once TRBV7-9 TGTGCCAGCAGCTCCCGATCCACAGACAGATACAATGAGCAGTTCTTC CASSSRSTDRYNEQFF
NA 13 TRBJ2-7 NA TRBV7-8 TGTGCCAGCAGCACGAGGGCTTCCTACGAGCAGTACTTC CASSTRASYEQYF
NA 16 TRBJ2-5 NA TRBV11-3 TGTGCTTATGAGTACCCTCCCCGGGACGAGGAAGAGACCCAGTACTTC CAYEYPPRDEEETQYF
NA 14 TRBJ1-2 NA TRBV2 TGTGCCAGCAGTGAGGGGGCGATGGGCTATGGCTACACCTTC CASSEGAMGYGYTF
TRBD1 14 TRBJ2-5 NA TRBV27 TGTGCCAGCAGGGACAGGGGGCTGGCAGAGACCCAGTACTTC CASRDRGLAETQYF
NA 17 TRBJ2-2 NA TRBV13 TGTGCCAGCAGCTTAGGCCTAGGACAGACTTACACCGGGGAGCTGTTTTTT CASSLGLGQTYTGELFF
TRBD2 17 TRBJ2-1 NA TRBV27 TGTGCCAGCAGTTTAGGGATTTTGGCTAGCGGAGACATAGAGCAGTTCTTC CASSLGILASGDIEQFF
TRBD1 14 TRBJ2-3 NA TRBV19 TGTGCCAGTAGTAGGGACAGGGGCACAGATACGCAGTATTTT CASSRDRGTDTQYF
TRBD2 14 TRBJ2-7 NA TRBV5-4 TGTGCCAGCAGCTGGGAGCGGGAGCGCCACGAGCAGTACTTC CASSWERERHEQYF
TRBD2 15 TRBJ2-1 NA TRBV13 TGTGCCAGCAGCTTAACTAGCGGGGGGGCGAATGAGCAGTTCTTC CASSLTSGGANEQFF
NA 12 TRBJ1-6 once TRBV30 TGTGCCTGGACCTCAGGGAATTCACCCCTCCACTTT CAWTSGNSPLHF
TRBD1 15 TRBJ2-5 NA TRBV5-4 TGTGCCAGCAGCTTGGTGGGACAGGGAATAGAGACCCAGTACTTC CASSLVGQGIETQYF
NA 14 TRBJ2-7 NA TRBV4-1 TGCGCCAGCAGCCCACACGGGGGCTCCTACGAGCAGTACTTC CASSPHGGSYEQYF
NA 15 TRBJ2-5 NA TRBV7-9 TGTGCCAGCAGCCCTCCCCAGGGGGGAATGGAGACCCAGTACTTC CASSPPQGGMETQYF
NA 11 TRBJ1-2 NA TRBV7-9 TGTGCCAGCAGCTTGTCGGGTGGCTACACCTTC CASSLSGGYTF
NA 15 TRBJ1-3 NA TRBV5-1 TGCGCCAGCAGCGCCTCAGGCGTCTCTGGAAACACCATATATTTT CASSASGVSGNTIYF
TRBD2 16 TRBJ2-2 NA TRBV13 TGTGCCAGCAGCCCGACTAGCGGGGGTCCCACCGGGGAGCTGTTTTTT CASSPTSGGPTGELFF
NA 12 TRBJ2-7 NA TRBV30 TGTGCCTGGAGTAACGGGACCTACGAGCAGTACTTC CAWSNGTYEQYF